This T cell receptor beta chain was identified during a study of blood T cell repertoires in COVID-19. Overall study context: Specimens from acute and convalescent COVID-19 originated in the United States, Italy and Spain. T cells, B-cell-depleted T cells, or PBMCs supplied cDNA or gDNA.

Produced via immunoSEQ multiplex PCR; TCRdb's table is partial and in-frame only. The profile shows about 320,000 clones, 75% to 90% of them singletons. The CDR3 extends over 13 amino acids. V lost 3 bases, J lost 3 bases, and 9 bases lay in between. In germline, CDR1 is SEHNR, CDR2 FQNEAQ (reference sequence). Participants reported their clinical history, and cohort assignment relied on those reports. Exposed study participants had met a COVID-19 case within 2 weeks before entry. The chain joins TRBV7-9 to TRBJ2-7, with D possibly matching TRBD1 (5 bases). The origin of this receptor is a woman under 40 who had been exposed to COVID-19. The sample comprised PBMCs or T cells enriched from blood (not recorded which). The CDR3 loop is CASSLAGNYEQYF. CDR3 nucleotides: TGTGCCAGCAGCTTGGCAGGGAACTACGAGCAGTACTTC.